This T cell receptor (beta chain) was identified during a study of blood T cells in healthy people across ages. Study-level findings and limits: Estimated diversity, derived from one million T cells, was regarded as an underestimate.

CDR1 and CDR2 from the germline V gene are MNHNS and SASEGT. Trimming took off 6 bases at V and 3 bases at J, with 20 bases between the two ends. This CDR3 has 16 amino acids. Through a sample-barcoded 5' primer and a J-beta primer mix, a second PCR was run for 7 to 11 cycles. TCRdb recomputed calls from the 5' RACE reads with MiXCR, one row per CDR3 protein. The table has roughly 700,000 distinct CDR3 sequences, about 32% seen once; the top ten hold 15%. Note on this clonotype: Its antigen is undetermined.

In each sample, at least 6 million PBMCs were isolated. The chain joins TRBV6-1 to TRBJ1-1; D possibly corresponds to TRBD1 (6 bases). The source of this sequence is a woman older than 75 in good health. The material sequenced was blood. CDR3 coding DNA: TGTGCCAGCAGGAAAATATTGGGGGCAGGGGACACTGAAGCTTTCTTT. Translating it yields CASRKILGAGDTEAFF.